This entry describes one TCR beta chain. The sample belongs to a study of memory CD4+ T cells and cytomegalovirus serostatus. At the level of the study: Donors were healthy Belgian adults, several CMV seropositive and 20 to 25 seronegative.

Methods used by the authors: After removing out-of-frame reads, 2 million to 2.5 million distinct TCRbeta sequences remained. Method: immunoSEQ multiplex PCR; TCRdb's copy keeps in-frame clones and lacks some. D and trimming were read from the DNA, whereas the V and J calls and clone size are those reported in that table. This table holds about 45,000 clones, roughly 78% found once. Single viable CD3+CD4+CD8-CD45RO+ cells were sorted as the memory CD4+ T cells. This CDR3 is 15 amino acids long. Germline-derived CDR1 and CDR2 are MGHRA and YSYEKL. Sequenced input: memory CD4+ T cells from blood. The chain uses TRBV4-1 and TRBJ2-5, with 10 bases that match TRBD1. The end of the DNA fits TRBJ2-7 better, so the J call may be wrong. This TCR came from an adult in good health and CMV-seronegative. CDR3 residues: CASSPSRQGANEQYF. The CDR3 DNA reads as TGCGCCAGCAGCCCAAGCAGACAGGGGGCCAACGAGCAGTACTTC.